This T cell receptor beta chain was captured by sequencing in a study of blood T cell repertoires in COVID-19. At the level of the study: COVID-19 samples from acute and convalescent phases originated in the United States, Italy and Spain. PBMCs, B-cell-depleted T cells, or T cells were the source of the cDNA or gDNA that made up the material.

V lost 0 bases and J 3 bases, leaving 9 bases between the germline ends. Looked up from germline, CDR1 is SGHNT and CDR2 is YYREEE (reference sequence). The CDR3 is made up of 14 amino acids. The authors' processing: For nucleated cells, counts were estimated from reference gene primer amplification. Assay: immunoSEQ multiplex PCR; the TCRdb copy retains only in-frame clones and omits some. The V and J calls and clone size are taken from that table; D and trimming were inferred from the DNA. The sample yields about 50,000 clones, over 70% seen once. This clone was detected once. This chain connects TRBV5-4 to TRBJ1-1, with D unresolved. The sequence was obtained from a woman over 75 with acute or convalescent COVID-19. Sequencing was carried out using peripheral blood. The CDR3 nucleotides are TGTGCCAGCAGCTTGGAGAGGCGAGACACTGAAGCTTTCTTT. Translating it yields CASSLERRDTEAFF.